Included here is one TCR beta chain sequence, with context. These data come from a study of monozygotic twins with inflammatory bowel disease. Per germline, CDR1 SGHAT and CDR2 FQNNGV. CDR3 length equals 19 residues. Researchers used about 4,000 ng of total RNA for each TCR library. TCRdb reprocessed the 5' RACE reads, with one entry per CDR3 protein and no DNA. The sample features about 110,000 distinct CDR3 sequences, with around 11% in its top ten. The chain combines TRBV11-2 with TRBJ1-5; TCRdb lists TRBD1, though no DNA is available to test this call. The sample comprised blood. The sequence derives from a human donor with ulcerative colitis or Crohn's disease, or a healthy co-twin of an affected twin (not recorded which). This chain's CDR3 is CASSSNRDRGAYSNQPQHF.